These T cell receptor beta chains were read from a single sample in a study of shared clonotypes between healthy human individuals. TCRdb keeps only in-frame clones here, not all; method: immunoSEQ multiplex PCR. The table lists roughly 2.2 million clones, 90% to 95% of them singletons, with about 0.39% in the top ten. The source material was naive CD4+ T cells from PBMCs. The receptors stem from a young man in good health. Some clones in this sample may be carry-over from other donors' samples. The CDR3 runs from the conserved cysteine through the conserved F or W. The D gene is left open where the match is weak. Some rows have no size entry. The others give once, few or many, or a class for an expanded clone.

>.|.|TRBV7-9|TRBJ2-7
TGTGCCAGCAGTTCCTACGAGCAGTACTTC
CASSSYEQYF
>.|.|TRBV2|TRBJ2-6
TGTGCCAGCAGTGGTCCCAGTAGCGGTAAACTCTCTGGGGCCAACGTCCTGACTTTC
CASSGPSSGKLSGANVLTF
>.|.|TRBV5-1|TRBJ2-7
TGCGCCAGCAGCTTGGCGGCAGGGTGGGACGAGCAGTACTTC
CASSLAAGWDEQYF
>.|.|TRBV20-1|TRBJ1-2
TGCAGTGCTAATTCCGGGTTTGGCTACACCTTC
CSANSGFGYTF
>.|.|TRBV10-3|TRBJ2-3
TGTGCCATCAGGGGAGACGCAGATACGCAGTATTTT
CAIRGDADTQYF
>.|.|TRBV4-1|TRBJ1-2
TGCGCCAGCAGCCAAGAGGGGAATACTAACTATGGCTACACCTTC
CASSQEGNTNYGYTF
>.|.|TRBV6-5|TRBJ2-1
TGTGCCAGCAGACTTGACTCGCTGGGGAGGCAGTTCTTC
CASRLDSLGRQFF
>.|once|TRBV5-8|TRBJ2-7
TGTGCCAGCAGCTCCTGGGACGAGCAGTACTTC
CASSSWDEQYF
>.|.|TRBV6-1|TRBJ2-1
TGTGCCAGCAGTGAATCGGATCTTGACAGGTACTCCTACAATGAGCAGTTCTTC
CASSESDLDRYSYNEQFF
>.|.|TRBV7-8|TRBJ2-5
TGTGCCAGCAGCCCACGGGTCCACCAAGAGACCCAGTACTTC
CASSPRVHQETQYF
>.|.|TRBV5-4|TRBJ1-2
TGTGCCAGCAGCACCCGAGGGGCGCCTGCGTACACCTTC
CASSTRGAPAYTF
>TRBD1|.|TRBV28|TRBJ1-3
TGTGCCAGCAGTCCACAGCCGGGACAGTACTCTGGAAACACCATATATTTT
CASSPQPGQYSGNTIYF